Many counts were recorded for the clone carrying this T cell receptor (beta chain). Patients with uncontrolled infections, other autoimmune diseases, pregnancy or lactation were excluded. Amplification of TCR beta CDR3 regions was performed using RNA transcripts as template. With the HTBI primer set, the TCR CDR3 went through a first round of RT-PCR. A single record per CDR3 protein comes from TCRdb applying MiXCR to the multiplex PCR reads. Here the sample spans fewer than 600,000 distinct CDR3 sequences, roughly 14% being singletons. The data originate from a study of T cells in Graves' hyperthyroidism and ophthalmopathy. This clonotype originated in a woman under 30 with Graves' hyperthyroidism. Sequenced: blood.

This CDR3 is CASSKYLYEAFF. CDR3 bases: TGTGCCAGCAGTAAATATCTTTATGAAGCTTTCTTT. The chain uses TRBV6-1 and TRBJ1-1; D is uncertain. Looked up from germline, CDR1 is MNHNS and CDR2 is SASEGT. Trimming shortened V by 5 bases and J by 7 bases, and 11 bases separated the two germline ends. The CDR3 contains 12 residues.